The next 21 T cell receptor beta chains were all read from a single sample in a study of beta chain features in type 1 diabetes. General observations from the study: All four CD4+ subsets from Type 1 diabetes patients carried moderately but significantly shorter TCRB CDR3s.

Reverse transcribing all isolated RNA meant expressed TCRB transcripts were sequenced. Libraries were prepared by immunoSEQ multiplex PCR; TCRdb keeps only in-frame clonotypes and omits some of them. This sample yields 250,000 to 300,000 clones, of which around an eighth are seen a single time; about 0.016% belongs to the top ten. The antigens of these receptors remain unknown. The specimen was naive CD4+ T cells from blood. These receptors were taken from a man under 40 with type 1 diabetes.

J is TRBJ1-3 and V is TRBV9, with 9 bases matching TRBD1. Trimming removed 3 bases from V and 4 bases from J; junction bases left unmatched: 5. The germline V gene has CDR1 SGDLS and CDR2 YYNGEE. CDR3 length: 15 amino acids. This chain's CDR3 is CASSETGGPGNTIYF. The CDR3 bases are TGTGCCAGCAGCGAGACAGGGGGTCCAGGAAACACCATATATTTT. The whole variable domain, filled in from reference TRBV9 and TRBJ1-3, reads DSGVTQTPKHLITATGQRVTLRCSPRSGDLSVYWYQQSLDQGLQFLIQYYNGEERAKGNILERFSAQQFPDLHSELNLSSLELGDSALYFCASSETGGPGNTIYFGEGSWLTVV.

The V call is TRBV11-1, the J call TRBJ2-1; 8 bases map to TRBD1. The V segment lost 4 bases and the J segment 7 bases; nucleotides outside the gene matches: 3. Germline-derived CDR1 and CDR2 are SGHAT and FQDESV (reference sequence). The CDR3 spans 13 residues. The CDR3 DNA reads as TGTGCCAGCAGCTCTCAGGGGGCTAATGAGCAGTTCTTC. Translation: CASSSQGANEQFF.

The chain couples TRBV5-8 to TRBJ1-5; the D is unclear. Trimming stripped 4 bases from V and 7 bases from J, with 9 bases between. Germline assignment: CDR1 SGHTS and CDR2 YDEGEE. The CDR3 is 12 amino acids. The DNA of the CDR3 is TGTGCCAGCAGCCTCGGGAGGCAGCCCCAGCATTTT. Amino acid sequence: CASSLGRQPQHF.

This clone was detected a few times. This rearrangement joins TRBV19 to TRBJ1-1; D is possibly TRBD1 (5 bases). The CDR3 length is 14 residues. Looked up from germline, CDR1 is LNHDA and CDR2 is SQIVND (reference sequence). V lost 3 bases, J lost 1 base, and 9 bases lay in between. The CDR3 spells CASSIPQGNTEAFF. DNA for the CDR3: TGTGCCAGTAGTATCCCCCAGGGGAACACTGAAGCTTTCTTT.

This clone appeared a few times. V is TRBV29-1 and J is TRBJ1-2, with D tentatively TRBD1 (6 bases). Germline V gene lookup returns CDR1 SQVTM and CDR2 ANQGSEA. Trimming took off 3 bases at V and 7 bases at J, with 18 bases between the two ends. The CDR3 spans 14 residues. As DNA, the CDR3 is TGCAGCGTTGATCTGGTCAGGGGAAGGGGTGGCTACACCTTC. As protein: CSVDLVRGRGGYTF.

This clone was detected only a few times. This sequence joins TRBV5-1 and TRBJ1-1; D not certain. Germline CDR1 is SGHRS and CDR2 is YFSETQ. Trimming pared 2 bases from V and 5 bases from J, leaving 10 bases between. This CDR3 is 13 amino acids long. CDR3 nucleotide sequence: TGCGCCAGCAGCTTAATAAGGGAGACTGAAGCTTTCTTT. Its translation is CASSLIRETEAFF.

The chain employs TRBV5-4 and TRBJ2-1, with TRBD2 as a possible D gene (6 bases). The V end lost 4 bases, the J end lost 11 bases, and 10 bases lay between the germline ends. Germline V gene sequence: CDR1 SGHNT, CDR2 YYREEE (reference sequence). The CDR3 covers 11 residues. The CDR3 region is CASSQGLQQFF. The CDR3 coding sequence is TGTGCCAGCAGCCAGGGACTTCAGCAGTTCTTC.

This clone was observed a few times. This chain uses TRBV7-3 with TRBJ2-3; D might be TRBD2 (6 bases). This CDR3 has 14 amino acids. Germline CDR1 reads SGHTA; CDR2 reads FQGTGA. The V and J ends lost 4 bases and 5 bases respectively, with 13 bases between them. The chain's CDR3 is CASSYHRGGDTQYF. CDR3 bases: TGTGCCAGCAGCTACCATAGGGGAGGAGATACGCAGTATTTT.

The genes are TRBV27 and TRBJ2-5; 7 nucleotides match TRBD2. The CDR3 has 15 amino acids. The germline V gene has CDR1 MNHEY and CDR2 SMNVEV (reference sequence). The J segment lost 3 bases and the V segment lost 5 bases, leaving 9 bases of the junction unmatched. CDR3 region: CASSPTPLAEETQYF. DNA for the CDR3: TGTGCCAGCAGTCCAACCCCCCTAGCGGAAGAGACCCAGTACTTC.

The gene calls are TRBV9 and TRBJ1-1; tentatively, D is TRBD1 (5 bases). The V gene lost 0 bases and the J gene lost 7 bases, with 7 bases spanning the gap. Germline V lookup: CDR1 SGDLS, CDR2 YYNGEE. The CDR3 extends over 12 amino acids. The CDR3 reads CASSVVRGEAFF. The DNA of the CDR3 is TGTGCCAGCAGCGTAGTTAGGGGTGAAGCTTTCTTT.

This clone has only a few counts. V and J are TRBV19 and TRBJ2-7; 10 positions match TRBD1. The length of the CDR3 is 13 residues. J was trimmed by 5 bases and V by 9 bases; bases with no gene match: 7. Germline loops: CDR1 LNHDA, CDR2 SQIVND (reference sequence). CDR3 nucleotides: TGTGCCAGCAGCCGGGACAGGGGCGACGAGCAGTACTTC. It yields the protein CASSRDRGDEQYF.

J is TRBJ2-1 and V is TRBV28; D is unclear. The CDR3 is 13 amino acids. V dropped 3 bases and J dropped 7 bases, with 10 bases sitting between them. CDR1 is MDHEN, CDR2 SYDVKM, per germline. Written as DNA, the CDR3 is TGTGCCAGCAGTTTGGCAGACAAAAATGAGCAGTTCTTC. Residues: CASSLADKNEQFF.

This clone was picked up a small number of times. The CDR3 region is CASSQALQGGYEQYF. The CDR3 coding sequence is TGCGCCAGCAGCCAAGCTCTCCAGGGGGGATACGAGCAGTACTTC. The rearrangement uses TRBV4-3 and TRBJ2-7; possible D gene TRBD1, 7 bases. V was shortened by 1 base and J by 4 bases, with 14 bases between the two germline ends. The germline gives CDR1 LGHNA, CDR2 YSLEER. There are 15 residues in the CDR3.

This clone was counted only a few times. The rearrangement uses TRBV7-9 and TRBJ2-1; TRBD1 aligns across 9 bases. This CDR3 has 14 residues. V lost 7 bases to trimming and J lost 6 bases; unmatched junction nucleotides: 7. Per germline, CDR1 SEHNR and CDR2 FQNEAQ (reference sequence). The CDR3 DNA reads as TGTGCCAGCAACCGACAGGGGGTGGTCAATGAGCAGTTCTTC. Translation gives CASNRQGVVNEQFF.

This clone came up a few times. The chain links TRBV4-2 to TRBJ1-5; D remains unclear. V was cut by 0 bases and J by 4 bases, with 10 bases left in between. Germline V gene sequence: CDR1 LGHNA, CDR2 YNFKEQ. CDR3 length: 15 residues. The chain's CDR3 is CASSQDNRGNQPQHF. In nucleotides, the CDR3 is TGTGCCAGCAGCCAAGATAATCGGGGAAATCAGCCCCAGCATTTT.

This clone has only a few counts. The chain has TRBV28 and TRBJ2-3, with D possibly TRBD2 on 6 matching bases. Trimming took 8 bases from V and 1 from J, leaving 16 bases between them. The CDR3 has 15 residues. The germline V gene has CDR1 MDHEN and CDR2 SYDVKM. The CDR3, as DNA: TGTGCCAGCGGGCAGCGGGTCAGCGGCACAGATACGCAGTATTTT. It codes for CASGQRVSGTDTQYF.

This clone was picked up a small number of times. The chain employs TRBV28 and TRBJ1-1; 8 nucleotides agree with TRBD1. Looked up from germline, CDR1 is MDHEN and CDR2 is SYDVKM. The CDR3 sequence is 16 residues long. Unmatched junction bases numbered 14, after V lost 6 bases and J lost 5 bases. CDR3: CASRTRRQGISTEAFF. The DNA of the CDR3 is TGTGCCAGCAGGACTCGAAGACAGGGGATTTCGACTGAAGCTTTCTTT.

This clone has a handful of counts. V is TRBV28 and J is TRBJ2-4, with D possibly being TRBD2 (5 bases). Trimming cost V 5 bases and J 2 bases, with 13 bases left between them. The CDR3 sequence is 15 residues long. Germline V CDR1 and CDR2: MDHEN, SYDVKM. Here the CDR3 reads CASSPGAVTKNIQYF. The CDR3 DNA reads TGTGCCAGCAGTCCAGGAGCGGTTACCAAAAACATTCAGTACTTC.

This chain connects TRBV11-2 to TRBJ2-1, with 12 nucleotides matching TRBD2. CDR1 and CDR2 from the germline V gene are SGHAT and FQNNGV. This CDR3 region has 13 residues. Trimming removed 6 bases from V and 13 bases from J; junction bases left unmatched: 7. DNA for the CDR3: TGTGCCAGCAGGACTAGCGGGAGTTTGGATCAGTTCTTC. This translates into CASRTSGSLDQFF.

The V call is TRBV29-1, the J call TRBJ1-1; 10 nucleotides line up with TRBD1. V was pared by 7 bases and J by 10 bases, with 12 bases of the junction left unmatched. The CDR3 has 13 residues. Germline V gene lookup returns CDR1 SQVTM and CDR2 ANQGSEA. The CDR3 DNA follows: TGCAGCGCCACGTCCCGGGACAGGGGTAGAGCTTTCTTT. It yields the protein CSATSRDRGRAFF.

This clone has only a few counts. The V gene is TRBV30, the J gene TRBJ1-5, with D perhaps matching TRBD1 (5 bases). Germline V gene lookup returns CDR1 GTSNPN and CDR2 SVGIG (reference sequence). The CDR3 length is 14 residues. The V gene lost 1 base and the J gene lost 4 bases, with 11 bases spanning the gap. The DNA of the CDR3 is TGTGCCTGGAGTGCTGCAGGGAGGAATCAGCCCCAGCATTTT. It is translated as CAWSAAGRNQPQHF.